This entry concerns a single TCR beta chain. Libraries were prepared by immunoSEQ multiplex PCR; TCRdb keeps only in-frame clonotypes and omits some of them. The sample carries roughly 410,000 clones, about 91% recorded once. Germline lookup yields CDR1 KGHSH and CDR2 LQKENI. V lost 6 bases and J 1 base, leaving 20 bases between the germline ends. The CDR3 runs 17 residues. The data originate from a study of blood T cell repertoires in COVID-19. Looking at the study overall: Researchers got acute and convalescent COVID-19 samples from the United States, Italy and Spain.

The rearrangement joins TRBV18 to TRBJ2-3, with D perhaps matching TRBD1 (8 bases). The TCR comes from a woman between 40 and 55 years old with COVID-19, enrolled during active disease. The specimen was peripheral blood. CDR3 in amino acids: CASSPFDRGGGTDTQYF. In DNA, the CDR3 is TGTGCCAGCTCGCCATTCGACAGGGGAGGGGGCACAGATACGCAGTATTTT.